The 9 T cell receptor beta chains given below trace back to one sample, sequenced in a study of blood T cell repertoires in COVID-19. This table comes from immunoSEQ multiplex PCR, and its TCRdb copy is limited to in-frame clones, with some not included. There are around 150,000 clones in the sample; approximately 80% occur only once, and 7% to 9% lies in the top ten. Sequences were obtained from peripheral blood. These TCRs come from a man in his fifties or sixties with acute or convalescent COVID-19.

This clone was seen once. J is TRBJ1-5 and V is TRBV7-2; perhaps TRBD1 as D (6 bases). In germline, CDR1 is SGHTA, CDR2 FQGNSA. There are 18 residues in the CDR3. V gave up 2 bases and J gave up 4 bases, with 21 bases separating them. CDR3 amino acids: CASSLTRGSSSGNQPQHF. In nucleotides, the CDR3 is TGTGCCAGCAGCTTAACTAGGGGGTCCTCTTCGGGGAATCAGCCCCAGCATTTT. Full variable domain (outside the CDR3, taken from reference TRBV7-2 and TRBJ1-5): GAGVSQSPSNKVTEKGKDVELRCDPISGHTALYWYRQSLGQGLEFLIYFQGNSAPDKSGLPSDRFSAERTGGSVSTLTIQRTQQEDSAVYLCASSLTRGSSSGNQPQHFGDGTRLSIL.

The rearrangement joins TRBV2 to TRBJ1-5; the match to TRBD1 covers 7 bases. Losses at the gene ends were 5 bases for V and 4 bases for J; bases not matched to a gene: 8. CDR1 and CDR2 (germline): SNHLY, FYNNEI. The CDR3 is made up of 15 amino acids. CDR3 bases: TGTGCCAGCAGTCGACAGGGTATACGAAATCAGCCCCAGCATTTT. Amino acid sequence: CASSRQGIRNQPQHF.

The table lists this clone with a few counts. The V call is TRBV12-3 or TRBV12-4, the J call TRBJ1-1; D might be TRBD1 (6 bases). CDR3 length: 11 residues. V gave up 6 bases and J gave up 6 bases, with 8 bases separating them. The CDR3 protein is CASRAGAEAFF. CDR3 sequence (DNA): TGTGCCAGCAGGGCAGGGGCTGAAGCTTTCTTT.

The gene calls are TRBV3-1 (or the pseudogene TRBV3-2) and TRBJ1-4; tentatively, D is TRBD1 (6 bases). CDR1 LGHDT and CDR2 YNNKEL come from the germline V gene (reference sequence). V was shortened by 4 bases and J by 3 bases, with 9 bases between the two germline ends. The CDR3 totals 14 residues. This CDR3 reads CASSPYRANEKLFF. CDR3 in DNA: TGTGCCAGCAGCCCCTACAGGGCTAATGAAAAACTGTTTTTT.

The chain is built from TRBV30 and TRBJ1-1; 7 nucleotides line up with TRBD1. The germline V gene encodes CDR1 GTSNPN and CDR2 SVGIG (reference sequence). The ends lost 5 bases at V and 5 bases at J; junction bases unmatched: 8. This CDR3 has 13 amino acids. The CDR3: CAWGRGLGTEAFF. The CDR3 region has the DNA TGTGCCTGGGGAAGGGGGCTAGGGACTGAAGCTTTCTTT.

The chain combines TRBV29-1 with TRBJ2-7, with TRBD1 identical over 7 bases. After removal of 5 bases from V and 1 base from J, the junction contained 8 bases not matched to a gene. Germline V gives CDR1 SQVTM, CDR2 ANQGSEA. The CDR3 runs to 14 residues. The CDR3 is CSVPRQGDSYEQYF. CDR3 DNA: TGCAGCGTTCCTAGACAGGGCGATTCCTACGAGCAGTACTTC.

V is TRBV5-1 and J is TRBJ2-7, with 7 bases matching TRBD1. Germline V gives CDR1 SGHRS, CDR2 YFSETQ. This CDR3 spans 16 amino acids. With 4 bases clipped from V and 3 bases from J, the junction kept 13 bases outside the gene matches. DNA of the CDR3: TGCGCCAGCAGCGCATTTCCACAGGGGAATGACTACGAGCAGTACTTC. Amino acids: CASSAFPQGNDYEQYF.

This chain uses TRBV9 with TRBJ2-3, with 11 positions matching TRBD2. V shed 1 base, J shed 4 bases, and the junction held 5 bases outside the gene matches. The V gene's germline CDR1 is SGDLS and CDR2 YYNGEE. CDR3 length: 16 residues. Here the CDR3 reads CASSVSLLAGADTQYF. The CDR3 DNA sequence: TGTGCCAGCAGCGTAAGCCTACTAGCGGGGGCAGATACGCAGTATTTT.

This chain joins TRBV5-1 and TRBJ1-2, with D maybe TRBD1 (5 bases). V lost 3 bases, J lost 4 bases, and 13 bases lay in between. Germline CDR1 and CDR2: SGHRS and YFSETQ. This CDR3 comprises 14 residues. CDR3 in DNA: TGCGCCAGCAGCTCGACAGCCCTCGGCTATGGCTACACCTTC. Amino acids: CASSSTALGYGYTF.